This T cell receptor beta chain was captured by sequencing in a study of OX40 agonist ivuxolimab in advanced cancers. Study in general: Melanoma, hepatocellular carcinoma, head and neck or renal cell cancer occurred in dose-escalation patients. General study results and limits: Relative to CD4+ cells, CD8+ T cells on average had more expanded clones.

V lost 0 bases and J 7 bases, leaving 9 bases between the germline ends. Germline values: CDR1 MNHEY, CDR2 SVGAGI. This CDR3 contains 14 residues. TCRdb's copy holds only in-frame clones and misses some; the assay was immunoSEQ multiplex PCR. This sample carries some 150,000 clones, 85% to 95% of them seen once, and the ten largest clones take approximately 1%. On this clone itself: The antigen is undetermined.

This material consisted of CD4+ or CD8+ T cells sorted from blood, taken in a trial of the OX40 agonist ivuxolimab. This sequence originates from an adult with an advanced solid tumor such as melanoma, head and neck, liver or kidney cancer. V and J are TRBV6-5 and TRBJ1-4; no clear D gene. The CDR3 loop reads CASSYSGSSEKLFF. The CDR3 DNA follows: TGTGCCAGCAGTTACTCGGGATCGAGTGAAAAACTGTTTTTT.